The clone carrying this TCR beta chain came up many times. A junction end diverges from the germline sequence, so it may reflect a read error. This CDR3 contains 18 residues. The data were obtained in a study of CD8 T cells in ankylosing spondylitis. Each CDR3 protein gets one entry after TCRdb re-called the 5' RACE reads with MiXCR. Of 30,000 to 40,000 distinct CDR3 sequences listed, about a tenth were seen once; the top ten hold 16%. V usage is TRBV12-3 or TRBV12-4 and J usage is TRBJ1-5; 8 nucleotides line up with TRBD1. This receptor was taken from a male donor with ankylosing spondylitis or in good health (not recorded which). Sequenced input: blood, either unsorted or a sorted T cell fraction (not recorded which). Written as DNA, the CDR3 is TGTACCAGCAGTTTAGGTAATACAGGGGGATATAGCAATCAGCCCCAGCATTTT. It yields the protein CTSSLGNTGGYSNQPQHF.